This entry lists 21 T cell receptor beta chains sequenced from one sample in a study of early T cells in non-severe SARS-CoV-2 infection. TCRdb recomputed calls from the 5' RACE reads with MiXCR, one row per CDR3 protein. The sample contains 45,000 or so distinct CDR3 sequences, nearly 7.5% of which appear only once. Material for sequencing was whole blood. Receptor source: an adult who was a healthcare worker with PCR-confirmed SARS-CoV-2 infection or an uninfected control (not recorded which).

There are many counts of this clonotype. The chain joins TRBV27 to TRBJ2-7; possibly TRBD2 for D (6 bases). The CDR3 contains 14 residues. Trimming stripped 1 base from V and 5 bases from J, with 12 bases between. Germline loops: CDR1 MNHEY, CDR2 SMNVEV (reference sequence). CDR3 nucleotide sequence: TGTGCCAGCAGTTTATTGGCGGGGTTCAACGAGCAGTACTTC. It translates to CASSLLAGFNEQYF.

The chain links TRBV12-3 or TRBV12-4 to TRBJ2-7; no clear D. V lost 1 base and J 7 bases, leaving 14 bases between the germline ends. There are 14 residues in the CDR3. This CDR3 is CASSLEGLFWEQYF. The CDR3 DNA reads TGTGCCAGCAGTTTAGAAGGTTTGTTTTGGGAGCAGTACTTC.

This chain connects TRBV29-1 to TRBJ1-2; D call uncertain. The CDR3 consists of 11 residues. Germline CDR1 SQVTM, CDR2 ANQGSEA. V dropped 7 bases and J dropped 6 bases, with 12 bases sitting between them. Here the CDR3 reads CSASEVDGYTF. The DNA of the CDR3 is TGCAGCGCTTCTGAGGTAGATGGCTACACCTTC. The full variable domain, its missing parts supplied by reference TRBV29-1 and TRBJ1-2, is SAVISQKPSRDICQRGTSLTIQCQVDSQVTMMFWYRQQPGQSLTLIATANQGSEATYESGFVIDKFPISRPNLTFSTLTVSNMSPEDSSIYLCSASEVDGYTFGSGTRLTVV.

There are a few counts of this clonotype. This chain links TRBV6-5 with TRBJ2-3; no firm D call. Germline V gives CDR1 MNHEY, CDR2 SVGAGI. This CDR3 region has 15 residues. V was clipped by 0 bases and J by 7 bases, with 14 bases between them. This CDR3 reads CASSYSGPIQNTQYF. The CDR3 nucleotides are TGTGCCAGCAGTTACTCTGGGCCAATCCAAAATACGCAGTATTTT.

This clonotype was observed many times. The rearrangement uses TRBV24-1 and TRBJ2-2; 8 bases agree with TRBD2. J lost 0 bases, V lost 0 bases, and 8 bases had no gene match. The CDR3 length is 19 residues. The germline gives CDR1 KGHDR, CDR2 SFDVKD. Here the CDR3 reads CATSDLMRGAPPNTGELFF. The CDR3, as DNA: TGTGCCACCAGTGATTTGATGCGGGGGGCGCCCCCGAACACCGGGGAGCTGTTTTTT.

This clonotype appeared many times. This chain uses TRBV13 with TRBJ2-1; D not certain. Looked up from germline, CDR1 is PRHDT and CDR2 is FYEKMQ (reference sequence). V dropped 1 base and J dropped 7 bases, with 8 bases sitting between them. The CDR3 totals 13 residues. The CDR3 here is CASSLVFRNEQFF. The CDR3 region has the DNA TGTGCCAGCAGCTTAGTATTCCGTAATGAGCAGTTCTTC.

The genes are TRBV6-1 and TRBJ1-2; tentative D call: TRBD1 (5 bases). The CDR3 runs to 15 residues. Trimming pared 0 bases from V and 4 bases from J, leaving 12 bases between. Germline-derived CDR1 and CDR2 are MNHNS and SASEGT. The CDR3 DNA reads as TGTGCCAGCAGTGAAGCGGGACTCCCCCTCTATGGCTACACCTTC. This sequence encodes CASSEAGLPLYGYTF.

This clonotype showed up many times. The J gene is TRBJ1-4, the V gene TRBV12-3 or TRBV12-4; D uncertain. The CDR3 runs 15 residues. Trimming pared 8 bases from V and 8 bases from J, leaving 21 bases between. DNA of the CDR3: TGTGCCAGCCGATTTGGAGCAATTGTCGGGGAAAAACTGTTTTTT. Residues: CASRFGAIVGEKLFF.

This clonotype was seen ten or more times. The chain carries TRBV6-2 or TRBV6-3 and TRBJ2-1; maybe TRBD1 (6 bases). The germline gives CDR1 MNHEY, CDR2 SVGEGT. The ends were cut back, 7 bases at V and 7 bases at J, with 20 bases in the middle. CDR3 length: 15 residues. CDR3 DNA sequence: TGTGCCAGCATGGACCGACAGGAAAACTATAATGAGCAGTTCTTC. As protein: CASMDRQENYNEQFF.

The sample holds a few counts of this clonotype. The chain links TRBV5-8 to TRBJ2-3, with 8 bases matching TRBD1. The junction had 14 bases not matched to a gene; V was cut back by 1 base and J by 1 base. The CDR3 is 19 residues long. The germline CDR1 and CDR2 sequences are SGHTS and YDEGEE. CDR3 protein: CASSLPQGASGFRTDTQYF. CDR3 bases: TGTGCCAGCAGCTTGCCGCAGGGGGCGTCGGGTTTTCGCACAGATACGCAGTATTTT. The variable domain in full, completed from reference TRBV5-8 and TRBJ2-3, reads EAGVTQSPTHLIKTRGQQATLRCSPISGHTSVYWYQQALGLGLQFLLWYDEGEERNRGNFPPRFSGRQFPNYSSELNVNALELEDSALYLCASSLPQGASGFRTDTQYFGPGTRLTVL.

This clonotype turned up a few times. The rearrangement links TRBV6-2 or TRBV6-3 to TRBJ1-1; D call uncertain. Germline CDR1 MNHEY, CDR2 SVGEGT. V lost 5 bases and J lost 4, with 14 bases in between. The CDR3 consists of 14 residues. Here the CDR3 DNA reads TGTGCCAGCAGTCGGGCCCCCTGGGGCACTGAAGCTTTCTTT. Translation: CASSRAPWGTEAFF.

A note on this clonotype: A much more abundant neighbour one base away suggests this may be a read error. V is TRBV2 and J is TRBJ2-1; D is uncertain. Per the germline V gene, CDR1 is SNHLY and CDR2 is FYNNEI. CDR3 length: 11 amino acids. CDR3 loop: CASRWTNELFF. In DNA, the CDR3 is TGTGCCAGCCGATGGACCAATGAGCTGTTCTTC.

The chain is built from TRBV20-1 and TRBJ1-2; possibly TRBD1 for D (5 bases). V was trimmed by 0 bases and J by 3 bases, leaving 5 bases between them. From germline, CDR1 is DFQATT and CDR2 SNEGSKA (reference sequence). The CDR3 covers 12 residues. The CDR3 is CSARDRDYGYTF. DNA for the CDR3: TGCAGTGCTAGAGACAGGGACTATGGCTACACCTTC.

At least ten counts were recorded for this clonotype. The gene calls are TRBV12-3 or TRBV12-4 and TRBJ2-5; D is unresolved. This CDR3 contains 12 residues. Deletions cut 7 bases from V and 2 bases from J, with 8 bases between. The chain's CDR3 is CASKGYQETQYF. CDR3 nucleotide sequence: TGTGCCAGCAAAGGGTATCAAGAGACCCAGTACTTC.

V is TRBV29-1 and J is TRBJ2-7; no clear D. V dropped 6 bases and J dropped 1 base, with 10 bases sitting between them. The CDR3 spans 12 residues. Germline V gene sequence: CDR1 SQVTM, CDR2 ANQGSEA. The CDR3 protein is CSVIGNSYEQYF. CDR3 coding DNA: TGCAGCGTAATAGGGAATTCCTACGAGCAGTACTTC.

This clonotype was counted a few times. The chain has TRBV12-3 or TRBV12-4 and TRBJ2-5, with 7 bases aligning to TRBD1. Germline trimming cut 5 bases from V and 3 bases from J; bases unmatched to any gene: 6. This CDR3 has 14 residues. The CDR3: CASSRGQPKETQYF. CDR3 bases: TGTGCCAGCAGTCGGGGACAGCCGAAAGAGACCCAGTACTTC.

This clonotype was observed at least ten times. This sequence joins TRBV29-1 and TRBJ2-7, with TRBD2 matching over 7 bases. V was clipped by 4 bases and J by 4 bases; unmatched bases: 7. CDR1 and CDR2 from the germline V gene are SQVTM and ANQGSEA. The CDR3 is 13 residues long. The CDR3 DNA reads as TGCAGCGTTGGGGGGGGTAGTGGGTACGAGCAGTACTTC. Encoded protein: CSVGGGSGYEQYF.

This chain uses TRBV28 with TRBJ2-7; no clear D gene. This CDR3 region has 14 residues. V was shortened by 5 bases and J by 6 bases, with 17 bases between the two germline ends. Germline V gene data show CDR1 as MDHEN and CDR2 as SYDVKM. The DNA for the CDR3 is TGTGCCAGCAGTCAACAGCTCCATGACCGCGAGCAGTACTTC. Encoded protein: CASSQQLHDREQYF.

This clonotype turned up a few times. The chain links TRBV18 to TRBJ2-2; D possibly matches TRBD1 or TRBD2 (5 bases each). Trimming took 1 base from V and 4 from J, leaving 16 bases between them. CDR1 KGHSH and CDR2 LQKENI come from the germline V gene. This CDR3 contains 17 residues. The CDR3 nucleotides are TGTGCCAGCTCACCACTTACCGGGACCTCGGGCACCGGGGAGCTGTTTTTT. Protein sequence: CASSPLTGTSGTGELFF.

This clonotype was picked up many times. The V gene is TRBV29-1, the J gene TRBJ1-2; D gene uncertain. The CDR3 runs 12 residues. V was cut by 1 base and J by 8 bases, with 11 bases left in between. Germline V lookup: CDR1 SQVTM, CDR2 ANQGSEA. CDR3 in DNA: TGCAGCGTTGAAGGGGAGTACCCGGGCTACACCTTC. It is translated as CSVEGEYPGYTF.

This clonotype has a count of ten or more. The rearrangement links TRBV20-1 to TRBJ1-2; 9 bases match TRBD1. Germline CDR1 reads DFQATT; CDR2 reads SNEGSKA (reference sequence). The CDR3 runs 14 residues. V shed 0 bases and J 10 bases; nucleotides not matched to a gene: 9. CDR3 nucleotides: TGCAGTGCTAGAGACGAACCGGGACAGGGAGCCTACACCTTC. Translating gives CSARDEPGQGAYTF.